This is a list of T cell receptor beta chains from one sample in a study of PD-1 blockade in mismatch repair-deficient tumors. Using immunoSEQ multiplex PCR, the repertoire was profiled, and TCRdb retains in-frame clones only, with some absent. This repertoire shows about 19,000 clones, approximately 80% found once; its top ten account for approximately 1.5%. Here the sequenced sample was PBMCs, taken 52 weeks after starting pembrolizumab. These receptors originate from an adult with mismatch repair-deficient cancer. Each CDR3 is given with its conserved first and last residue. D genes are given only for firm matches. Clone size is shown for a subset of rows, as once, few, many or a class of expanded clone.

V: TRBV15; D: TRBD2; size: NA; J: TRBJ2-5; DNA: TGTGCCACCAGCTTGGGACTAGCTGAGACCCAGTACTTC; CDR3: CATSLGLAETQYF
V: TRBV19; D: TRBD1; size: NA; J: TRBJ2-7; DNA: TGTGCCAGTAGTATGGCCAGACAGGGGAACGAGCAGTACTTC; CDR3: CASSMARQGNEQYF
V: TRBV7-6; D: TRBD2; size: NA; J: TRBJ2-1; DNA: TGTGCCAGCAGCAACCTAGCGGGGGTTAACAATGAGCAGTTCTTC; CDR3: CASSNLAGVNNEQFF
V: TRBV9; D: NA; size: NA; J: TRBJ1-2; DNA: TGTGCCAGCAGCGAGGGGAAGGACCGAGCCTATGGCTACACCTTC; CDR3: CASSEGKDRAYGYTF
V: TRBV7-3; D: TRBD2; size: NA; J: TRBJ2-2; DNA: TGTGCCAGCAGCCTCTATGCGGGGACTAGCGGCAACACCGGGGAGCTGTTTTTT; CDR3: CASSLYAGTSGNTGELFF
V: TRBV11-1; D: TRBD2; size: NA; J: TRBJ2-1; DNA: TGTGCCAGCAGCTGGGCTAGCGGTAACAATGAGCAGTTCTTC; CDR3: CASSWASGNNEQFF
V: TRBV2; D: NA; size: NA; J: TRBJ2-4; DNA: TGTGCCAGCTGGGGACTAGCCAAAAACATTCAGTACTTC; CDR3: CASWGLAKNIQYF
V: TRBV25-1; D: NA; size: NA; J: TRBJ2-2; DNA: TGTGCCAGCAGCCGACAGGGACTGAACACCGGGGAGCTGTTTTTT; CDR3: CASSRQGLNTGELFF
V: TRBV5-1; D: NA; size: NA; J: TRBJ1-4; DNA: TGCGCCAGCAGCTTGGAGGCGGGGGCGGGGGAAAAACTGTTTTTT; CDR3: CASSLEAGAGEKLFF
V: TRBV29-1; D: NA; size: NA; J: TRBJ2-7; DNA: TGCAGCGTTCTTCGCAGCTCCTACGAGCAGTACTTC; CDR3: CSVLRSSYEQYF
V: TRBV5-6; D: TRBD2; size: NA; J: TRBJ2-7; DNA: TGTGCCAGCAGTGGACTAGCGGGAGTCTACGAGCAGTACTTC; CDR3: CASSGLAGVYEQYF
V: TRBV5-1; D: TRBD2; size: once; J: TRBJ2-1; DNA: TGCGCCAGCAGCACGACTAGCGGGAGAAATGAGCAGTTCTTC; CDR3: CASSTTSGRNEQFF
V: TRBV19; D: NA; size: NA; J: TRBJ2-7; DNA: TGTGCCAGCAACCGGGACTTTACGGAGGAGCAGTACTTC; CDR3: CASNRDFTEEQYF
V: TRBV5-1; D: TRBD2; size: NA; J: TRBJ2-1; DNA: TGCGCCAGCAGCCAGGGACTAGCGGGAGGCAATGAGCAGTTCTTC; CDR3: CASSQGLAGGNEQFF
V: TRBV14; D: TRBD1; size: NA; J: TRBJ1-1; DNA: TGTGCCAGCAGCCTGGGGGGGACAGGGAAAACTGAAGCTTTCTTT; CDR3: CASSLGGTGKTEAFF
V: TRBV7-2; D: NA; size: once; J: TRBJ2-7; DNA: TGTGCCAGCAGCTTTTCTAGGTACGAGCAGTACTTC; CDR3: CASSFSRYEQYF
V: TRBV7-8; D: TRBD1; size: NA; J: TRBJ2-7; DNA: TGTGCCAGCAGCTTAGTGACGGGACAGGGGGCTTACGAGCAGTACTTC; CDR3: CASSLVTGQGAYEQYF
V: TRBV28; D: TRBD2; size: NA; J: TRBJ2-1; DNA: TGTGCCAGCAGTTTAGGAGGACTAGCGGGATCTCGTGAGCAGTTCTTC; CDR3: CASSLGGLAGSREQFF
V: TRBV15; D: NA; size: NA; J: TRBJ2-7; DNA: TGTGCCACCAGCAGAGAAAGGGGGGGATACGAGCAGTACTTC; CDR3: CATSRERGGYEQYF
V: TRBV7-2; D: NA; size: NA; J: TRBJ2-2; DNA: TGTGCCAGCAGCTTAATAGGACTCGAGCTGTTTTTT; CDR3: CASSLIGLELFF
V: TRBV9; D: NA; size: NA; J: TRBJ1-1; DNA: TGTGCCAGCAGCGTAGCTAGCGGGAACACTGAAGCTTTCTTT; CDR3: CASSVASGNTEAFF